This TCR beta chain was captured by sequencing in a study of neurological immune-mediated disorders. Study findings and constraints: The greatest degree of TCR clonal expansion was observed in HTLV-1-associated myelopathy, with the lowest in multiple sclerosis, below that of healthy controls.

Many counts were recorded for this clonotype. Its antigen is not identified. Each TCR transcript was tagged with a 10-nucleotide random UMI during 5'RACE. Over 170 million TCR-beta sequences, together covering 15-18 subjects, were produced by every individual sequencing run that was carried out. TCRdb itself ran the 5' RACE reads through MiXCR, one entry per CDR3 protein. The table includes 30,000 to 50,000 distinct CDR3 sequences, approximately 7% detected once. The CDR3 sequence is 18 residues long. J lost 0 bases, V lost 6 bases, and 16 bases had no gene match. From germline, CDR1 is DFQATT and CDR2 SNEGSKA (reference sequence).

This receptor was obtained from a man aged 50-60 years in good health. Sequencing was done on a sample of CD4+ T cells from blood. The gene calls are TRBV20-1 and TRBJ2-1, with 8 bases fitting TRBD2. CDR3 sequence reads: CSADTSGGRLSSYNEQFF. The DNA for the CDR3 is TGCAGTGCGGATACTAGCGGAGGTCGACTTAGCTCCTACAATGAGCAGTTCTTC.